This T cell receptor (beta chain) appears in the sequencing data of a study of shared clonotypes between healthy human individuals. It was CD45RO-negative cells, positively selected for CCR7, that made up naive CD8 cells, with terminally differentiated effector memory CD45RA+ cells excluded. Nashville, Tennessee was home to all donors, each a Caucasian adult. Evenly divided among several immunoSEQ plates was the genomic DNA of each subset. Sequenced by immunoSEQ multiplex PCR; TCRdb stores in-frame clones only, minus some. Of roughly 2.1 million clones in the sample, roughly 91% were seen once. Study outcomes and limitations: A handful of donors showed sharing of approximately 5% of naive CD4 clonotypes.

Regarding this clone: Its matching antigen is unknown.

Per germline, CDR1 SGHTA and CDR2 FQGNSA. There are 13 residues in the CDR3. The ends were cut back, 5 bases at V and 3 bases at J, with 11 bases in the middle. The rearrangement joins TRBV7-2 to TRBJ2-7; maybe TRBD2 (6 bases). The TCR originated in a man aged 18 to 30 in good health. Some clones in this sample may be carry-over from other donors' samples. The source material was naive CD8+ T cells from PBMCs. The CDR3 sequence is CASSPGRYYEQYF. CDR3 nucleotides: TGTGCCAGCAGCCCCGGGAGATACTACGAGCAGTACTTC.